These T cell receptor beta chains were read from a single sample in a study of CD8 T cells in Susac syndrome. Each CDR3 protein is one row after TCRdb ran MiXCR on the immunoSEQ multiplex PCR reads. The sample has around 140,000 distinct CDR3 sequences; around 96% are singletons. Sequences were obtained from CD4+ T cells from PBMCs. These receptors were taken from a human donor with multiple sclerosis. Each CDR3 is given with its conserved first and last residue. The D gene is left open where the match is weak. Expanded clones are given a class, and other clones once, few, many or no size at all.

clone_size,j_call,d_call,v_call,cdr3_nt,cdr3_aa
-,TRBJ2-7,TRBD1,TRBV25-1,TGTGCCAGCAGTGTAGGGACAGCAGCCTCCTACGAGCAGTACTTC,CASSVGTAASYEQYF
-,TRBJ2-2,-,TRBV30,TGTGCCTGGAGTGTACTACCCGGAACCGGGGAGCTGTTTTTT,CAWSVLPGTGELFF
-,TRBJ1-5,-,TRBV30,TGTGCCTGGAAAACGGAGGCAGGAATCAATCAGCCCCAGCATTTT,CAWKTEAGINQPQHF
-,TRBJ2-4,TRBD2,TRBV5-1,TGCGCCAGCACCCCCGGACTAGCGGAAGCCAAAAACATTCAGTACTTC,CASTPGLAEAKNIQYF
-,TRBJ2-3,TRBD1,TRBV20-1,TGCAGTGCGGGGGGACAGGGAAGCACAGATACGCAGTATTTT,CSAGGQGSTDTQYF
-,TRBJ2-3,-,TRBV11-2,TGTGCCAGCCGCCCGGGACCGAGCACAGATACGCAGTATTTT,CASRPGPSTDTQYF
-,TRBJ1-6,-,TRBV10-3,TGTGCCTCGTCCCCGGCCTTGGGGTCACCCCTCCACTTT,CASSPALGSPLHF
-,TRBJ2-1,-,TRBV7-9,TGTGCCAGCAACTCACTACGCGATGAGCAGTTCTTC,CASNSLRDEQFF
-,TRBJ2-1,TRBD2,TRBV12-3/TRBV12-4,TGTGCCAGCAGTTTAGCCGGGACTAGCGGGCATTACAATGAGCAGTTCTTC,CASSLAGTSGHYNEQFF
-,TRBJ2-5,-,TRBV7-2,TGTGCCAGCAGCCAGAGATGGGGCGAGACCCAGTACTTC,CASSQRWGETQYF
-,TRBJ1-2,-,TRBV6-5,TGTGCCAGCAGTTACACCCTGACAGGAAACTATGGCTACACCTTC,CASSYTLTGNYGYTF
-,TRBJ1-1,-,TRBV4-3,TGCGCCAGCAGCCAGACCAGTATGAACACTGAAGCTTTCTTT,CASSQTSMNTEAFF
-,TRBJ2-7,TRBD2,TRBV20-1,TGCAGTGCCCCCATCCGCGGGAGCTCCTACGAGCAGTACTTC,CSAPIRGSSYEQYF
-,TRBJ1-6,-,TRBV20-1,TGCAGTGCTAGAGAAACGAGGACCGCGGCGCCCCTCCACTTT,CSARETRTAAPLHF
once,TRBJ1-5,-,TRBV4-2,TGTGCCAGCAGCCGAGGAACAGGGCTGAGTCAGCCCCAGCATTTT,CASSRGTGLSQPQHF
-,TRBJ2-2,TRBD1,TRBV9,TGTGCCAGCAGCACCCCCCAGGGGGTTGTCGGGGAGCTGTTTTTT,CASSTPQGVVGELFF
-,TRBJ2-4,-,TRBV6-5,TGTGCCAGCAGTTACACCAACGCCAAAAACATTCAGTACTTC,CASSYTNAKNIQYF
-,TRBJ2-1,TRBD2,TRBV19,TGTGCCACCAGACTAGCGGGCCCCTACAATGAGCAGTTCTTC,CATRLAGPYNEQFF
-,TRBJ2-5,TRBD2,TRBV20-1,TGCAGTGCTCCACCTAGCGGGGAGGAGACCCAGTACTTC,CSAPPSGEETQYF
-,TRBJ1-6,TRBD1,TRBV3-1,TGTGCCAGCAGCACCGAGACAGGGGGAAATTCACCCCTCCACTTT,CASSTETGGNSPLHF
-,TRBJ2-1,TRBD2,TRBV3-1,TGTGCCAGCAGCCAAGCCCATAGCGGGGCCTACAATGAGCAGTTCTTC,CASSQAHSGAYNEQFF
-,TRBJ1-5,-,TRBV4-3,TGCGCCAGCAGCCAAGATACCCTCAATCAGCCCCAGCATTTT,CASSQDTLNQPQHF
-,TRBJ1-2,-,TRBV4-3,TGCGCCAGCAGCCAAGTTGGGGCAGGGGAAGGCTATGGCTACACCTTC,CASSQVGAGEGYGYTF
-,TRBJ2-6,-,TRBV7-9,TGTGCCAGCAGCTTAGTTGACAGGGCCAACGTCCTGACTTTC,CASSLVDRANVLTF
-,TRBJ2-1,TRBD2,TRBV7-9,TGTGCCAGCAGCTCACGGGGGGAGCGGAATGAGCAGTTCTTC,CASSSRGERNEQFF
-,TRBJ2-5,TRBD2,TRBV29-1,TGCAGCGTTGAACGTCCCGGGGGGGCCTTAGTAGAGACCCAGTACTTC,CSVERPGGALVETQYF
once,TRBJ2-3,-,TRBV27,TGTGCCAGCAGTCCCAATGGCAGGGCCACAGATACGCAGTATTTT,CASSPNGRATDTQYF
-,TRBJ2-7,-,TRBV30,TGTGCCTGGAGTTTTGGCGAGCAGTACTTC,CAWSFGEQYF
once,TRBJ1-1,-,TRBV27,TGTGCCAGCAGTCCCGCAGTAGGCAGGGGGAACACTGAAGCTTTCTTT,CASSPAVGRGNTEAFF
-,TRBJ1-1,TRBD1,TRBV20-1,TGCAGTGCTGGTCAGATGGGACAGGTGAACACTGAAGCTTTCTTT,CSAGQMGQVNTEAFF
-,TRBJ2-5,-,TRBV5-1,TGCGCCAGCAGACTGCAAGAGACCCAGTACTTC,CASRLQETQYF
few,TRBJ2-7,-,TRBV6-5,TGTGCCAGCGGTTGGGACGGCTCCTACGAGCAGTACTTC,CASGWDGSYEQYF
once,TRBJ1-3,-,TRBV30,TGTGCCTGGATCCGGGGAGGTTCTGGAAACACCATATATTTT,CAWIRGGSGNTIYF
-,TRBJ1-2,TRBD1,TRBV3-1,TGTGCCAGCAGCCAAGAAGGGGGCGTTGGCTATGGCTACACCTTC,CASSQEGGVGYGYTF
-,TRBJ2-2,-,TRBV14,TGTGCCAGCAGCCCTCGACACACCGGGGAGCTGTTTTTT,CASSPRHTGELFF
once,TRBJ1-1,-,TRBV12-3/TRBV12-4,TGTGCCAGCAGCCGGGTGGGGCGCGCTGAAGCTTTCTTT,CASSRVGRAEAFF
-,TRBJ1-2,-,TRBV5-6,TGTGCCAGCAGCGAACTCACAAGACAGGAGGAGTATGGCTACACCTTC,CASSELTRQEEYGYTF
-,TRBJ2-1,TRBD1,TRBV29-1,TGCAGCGTTTCCGGGACAGGAAGCTCCTACAATGAGCAGTTCTTC,CSVSGTGSSYNEQFF
-,TRBJ1-5,-,TRBV30,TGTGCCTGGAGTGCCGGAGGGATGAATCAGCCCCAGCATTTT,CAWSAGGMNQPQHF
-,TRBJ1-1,-,TRBV4-3,TGCGCCAGCAGCCAACGACAGGTTCGGAACACTGAAGCTTTCTTT,CASSQRQVRNTEAFF
-,TRBJ2-3,TRBD1,TRBV30,TGTGCCTGGGCGAGGACAGGGCCAATCACAGATACGCAGTATTTT,CAWARTGPITDTQYF
-,TRBJ1-3,-,TRBV29-1,TGCAGCGTCGCCCTCGGAGGTTTCTCTGGAAACACCATATATTTT,CSVALGGFSGNTIYF
-,TRBJ1-2,-,TRBV11-2,TGTGCCAGCAGCTCTTTCGCTAGACCTAACTATGGCTACACCTTC,CASSSFARPNYGYTF